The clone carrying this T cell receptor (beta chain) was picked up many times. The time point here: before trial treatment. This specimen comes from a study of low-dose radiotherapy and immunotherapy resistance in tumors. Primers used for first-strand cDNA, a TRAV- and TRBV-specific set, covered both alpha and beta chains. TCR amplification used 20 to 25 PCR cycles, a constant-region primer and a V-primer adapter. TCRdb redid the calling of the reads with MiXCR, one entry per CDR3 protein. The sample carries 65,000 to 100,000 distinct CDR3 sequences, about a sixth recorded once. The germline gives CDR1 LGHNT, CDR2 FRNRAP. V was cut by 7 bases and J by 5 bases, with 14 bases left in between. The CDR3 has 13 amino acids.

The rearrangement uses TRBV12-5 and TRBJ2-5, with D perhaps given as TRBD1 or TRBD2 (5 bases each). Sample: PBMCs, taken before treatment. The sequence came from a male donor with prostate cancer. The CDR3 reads CASASGATETQYF. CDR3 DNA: TGTGCTAGTGCCTCCGGGGCGACGGAGACCCAGTACTTC.